The 16 T cell receptor beta chains reported below all come from one sample, sequenced in a study of blood T cell repertoires in COVID-19. The table came from immunoSEQ multiplex PCR; TCRdb's copy has only in-frame clones and leaves some out. The sample lists about 58,000 clones; around 85% were seen once. Specimen: peripheral blood. The receptor set was obtained from a woman in her 70s with active COVID-19.

The chain carries TRBV7-9 and TRBJ1-2, with 7 bases fitting TRBD1. The germline gives CDR1 SEHNR, CDR2 FQNEAQ (reference sequence). This CDR3 has 15 amino acids. Trimming took 4 bases from V and 4 from J; bases not matched to a gene: 9. As DNA, the CDR3 is TGTGCCAGCAGCTGGGTGGGACAGCACTCCTATGGCTACACCTTC. Translated, it gives CASSWVGQHSYGYTF.

The chain carries TRBV2 and TRBJ2-7; D uncertain. V dropped 7 bases and J dropped 3 bases, with 13 bases sitting between them. The CDR3 sequence is 13 residues long. CDR1 and CDR2 from the germline V gene are SNHLY and FYNNEI. The CDR3: CASTTPFNYEQYF. The CDR3 coding sequence is TGTGCCAGCACGACTCCATTTAACTACGAGCAGTACTTC.

Details on this clone: Other DNA sequences of this sample code for an identical CDR3. This chain uses TRBV3-1 (or the pseudogene TRBV3-2) with TRBJ1-6; TRBD1 might be the D (6 bases). The CDR3 has 15 amino acids. Trimming took off 0 bases at V and 7 bases at J, with 10 bases between the two ends. Per germline, CDR1 LGHDT and CDR2 YNNKEL (reference sequence). As DNA, the CDR3 is TGTGCCAGCAGCCAAGATGGGGGCGGGAATTCACCCCTCCACTTT. Its protein is CASSQDGGGNSPLHF.

The gene calls are TRBV19 and TRBJ1-2; 9 positions agree with TRBD1. Trimming cost V 4 bases and J 6 bases; bases outside gene matches: 6. Germline V CDR1 and CDR2: LNHDA, SQIVND (reference sequence). CDR3 length: 14 residues. The CDR3 DNA reads as TGTGCCAGTAGTACGGGACAGGGAAGAGATGGCTACACCTTC. It specifies CASSTGQGRDGYTF.

The chain recombines TRBV7-9 with TRBJ2-3, with TRBD2 as a possible D gene (6 bases). Looked up from germline, CDR1 is SEHNR and CDR2 is FQNEAQ (reference sequence). Trimming removed 5 bases at V and 2 bases at J, with 8 bases between. This CDR3 comprises 13 residues. CDR3 residues: CASSGGNTDTQYF. In nucleotides, the CDR3 is TGTGCCAGCAGCGGAGGGAACACAGATACGCAGTATTTT.

V usage is TRBV5-6 and J usage is TRBJ2-5; a weak D match, TRBD2 (5 bases). This CDR3 is built from 14 residues. V lost 4 bases and J 2 bases, leaving 12 bases between the germline ends. Germline loops: CDR1 SGHDT, CDR2 YYEEEE. The CDR3 loop reads CASSRTGIQETQYF. CDR3 DNA: TGTGCCAGCAGCCGGACGGGGATTCAAGAGACCCAGTACTTC.

This chain uses TRBV9 with TRBJ2-2; 8 nucleotides match TRBD2. The germline V gene encodes CDR1 SGDLS and CDR2 YYNGEE. V trimming: 0 bases; J trimming: 4 bases; junction bases outside the gene matches: 5. The CDR3 contains 16 residues. CDR3 nucleotides: TGTGCCAGCAGCGTAGAAGCGGGAGCAATCACCGGGGAGCTGTTTTTT. Its translation: CASSVEAGAITGELFF.

The V gene is TRBV7-3, the J gene TRBJ2-6; D possibly corresponds to TRBD2 (5 bases). The CDR3 has 16 residues. Trimming left V 10 bases short and J 0 bases short, with 16 bases between. CDR1 is SGHTA, CDR2 FQGTGA, per germline. The CDR3 is CAIGPLDNSGANVLTF. Here the CDR3 DNA reads TGTGCCATCGGGCCACTAGACAACTCTGGGGCCAACGTCCTGACTTTC.

The chain recombines TRBV7-6 with TRBJ2-5, with 9 bases that match TRBD1. Germline V CDR1 and CDR2: SGHVS, FNYEAQ. V lost 3 bases, J lost 3 bases, and 5 bases stayed unmatched. The CDR3 runs to 15 residues. As DNA, the CDR3 is TGTGCCAGCAGCTTTACCCGGACAGGGGAAGAGACCCAGTACTTC. This gives the protein CASSFTRTGEETQYF.

This chain joins TRBV9 and TRBJ2-7, with 7 bases identical to TRBD2. V lost 0 bases, J lost 5 bases, and 5 bases stayed unmatched. The CDR3 covers 14 residues. From germline, CDR1 is SGDLS and CDR2 YYNGEE. CDR3 in DNA: TGTGCCAGCAGCGTAGGTACTAGCGAGAACGAGCAGTACTTC. It yields the protein CASSVGTSENEQYF.

This chain joins TRBV19 and TRBJ2-1; D may be TRBD2 (5 bases). CDR1 is LNHDA and CDR2 is SQIVND in the germline V gene (reference sequence). The V end lost 5 bases, the J end lost 13 bases, and 18 bases lay between the germline ends. This CDR3 spans 13 amino acids. CDR3 loop: CASSSQIGEPQFF. DNA of the CDR3: TGTGCCAGTAGTTCACAGATCGGGGAGCCCCAGTTCTTC.

V usage is TRBV3-1 (or the pseudogene TRBV3-2) and J usage is TRBJ2-2; 11 nucleotides match TRBD2. Germline CDR1 is LGHDT and CDR2 is YNNKEL (reference sequence). V gave up 0 bases and J gave up 5 bases; unmatched junction bases: 2. The CDR3 totals 16 residues. The CDR3 sequence is CASSQDSGRGTGELFF. The DNA of the CDR3 is TGTGCCAGCAGCCAAGATAGCGGGAGGGGGACCGGGGAGCTGTTTTTT.

The V and J genes are TRBV19 and TRBJ2-1, with a tentative D call TRBD1 (7 bases). Germline values: CDR1 LNHDA, CDR2 SQIVND (reference sequence). This CDR3 region has 17 residues. Trimming took 3 bases from V and 4 from J, leaving 19 bases between them. The CDR3 protein is CASSMQGRDSRYNEQFF. The CDR3 coding sequence is TGTGCCAGTAGTATGCAAGGGCGGGACAGTAGATACAATGAGCAGTTCTTC.

The genes are TRBV7-9 and TRBJ1-1, with D unresolved. The CDR3 loop spans 16 amino acids. The V gene's germline CDR1 is SEHNR and CDR2 FQNEAQ (reference sequence). Trimming shortened V by 4 bases and J by 6 bases, and 21 bases separated the two germline ends. The chain's CDR3 is CASSSYVGEAAAEAFF. The CDR3 nucleotides read TGTGCCAGCAGCTCCTATGTGGGAGAGGCCGCCGCTGAAGCTTTCTTT.

The chain has TRBV28 and TRBJ2-7, with D hard to call. Germline CDR1 reads MDHEN; CDR2 reads SYDVKM. V lost 7 bases and J 4 bases, leaving 11 bases between the germline ends. The CDR3 consists of 12 residues. The CDR3 sequence: CASNGRLYEQYF. The CDR3, as DNA: TGTGCCAGCAATGGCAGGTTGTACGAGCAGTACTTC.

The chain is built from TRBV30 and TRBJ2-3, with D maybe TRBD2 (5 bases). Trimming cost V 0 bases and J 4 bases, with 8 bases left between them. This CDR3 is 13 amino acids long. The germline V gene has CDR1 GTSNPN and CDR2 SVGIG (reference sequence). CDR3 nucleotides: TGTGCCTGGAGTGTGAGGGCCGCAGATACGCAGTATTTT. Its protein product is CAWSVRAADTQYF.